Below are 11 T cell receptor beta chains sequenced from a single sample in a study of OX40 agonist ivuxolimab in advanced cancers. Clones were sequenced by immunoSEQ multiplex PCR, and TCRdb holds only the in-frame ones, with some missing. The profile shows about 64,000 clones, around 80% of them singletons. Material: CD4+ or CD8+ T cells sorted from blood, obtained in a trial of the OX40 agonist ivuxolimab. The receptors shown here come from an adult with an advanced solid tumor such as melanoma, head and neck, liver or kidney cancer.

The rearrangement uses TRBV15 and TRBJ2-1; no definite D call. V lost 5 bases and J 8 bases, leaving 13 bases between the germline ends. CDR1 and CDR2 (germline): LNHNV, YYDKDF (reference sequence). This CDR3 is built from 13 residues. The CDR3 here is CATSVGPKDEQFF. CDR3 bases: TGTGCCACCAGCGTAGGACCAAAGGATGAGCAGTTCTTC.

This clone was seen more than once but under ten times. This CDR3 is also generated by other DNA sequences in the sample. The CDR3 loop is CASSLQGDTEAFF. Here the CDR3 DNA reads TGTGCCAGCAGTTTACAGGGGGACACTGAAGCTTTCTTT. The chain uses TRBV27 and TRBJ1-1; TRBD1 aligns across 7 bases. The trim removed 2 bases at V and 3 bases at J, leaving 0 bases unmatched. Germline V gene lookup returns CDR1 MNHEY and CDR2 SMNVEV (reference sequence). This CDR3 comprises 13 residues.

The rearrangement joins TRBV9 to TRBJ2-4, with D tentatively TRBD2 (5 bases). The CDR3 is 13 amino acids. Germline loops: CDR1 SGDLS, CDR2 YYNGEE. V lost 4 bases, J lost 8 bases, and 13 bases lay in between. DNA for the CDR3: TGTGCCAGCAGCCCCGCCCCGGAGGACATTCAGTACTTC. Encoded protein: CASSPAPEDIQYF.

A few counts support this clone. V and J are TRBV14 and TRBJ2-3; 8 positions match TRBD1. The CDR3 loop spans 16 amino acids. Germline CDR1 is SGHDN and CDR2 is FVKESK. The V and J ends lost 3 bases and 8 bases, in that order; junction bases with no gene match: 13. For the CDR3, the DNA is TGTGCCAGCAGCCATCGGACAGGGCCCAAGGGGAGTACGCAGTATTTT. Translating it yields CASSHRTGPKGSTQYF. Complete variable domain (other parts from reference TRBV14 and TRBJ2-3): EAGVTQFPSHSVIEKGQTVTLRCDPISGHDNLYWYRRVMGKEIKFLLHFVKESKQDESGMPNNRFLAERTGGTYSTLKVQPAELEDSGVYFCASSHRTGPKGSTQYFGPGTRLTVL.

The J gene is TRBJ1-3, the V gene TRBV7-6; TRBD1 is a possible D gene (5 bases). This CDR3 has 12 residues. The V gene's germline CDR1 is SGHVS and CDR2 FNYEAQ. V lost 5 bases and J lost 8, with 10 bases in between. In nucleotides, the CDR3 is TGTGCCAGCAGCCTGGGAGGGGACACCATATATTTT. Translating gives CASSLGGDTIYF.

The chain carries TRBV9 and TRBJ2-3, with TRBD2 matching 13 bases. The trim removed 4 bases at V and 6 bases at J, leaving 5 bases unmatched. Germline loops: CDR1 SGDLS, CDR2 YYNGEE. The CDR3 loop spans 15 amino acids. The CDR3 nucleotides are TGTGCCAGCAGCCTCGGGACTAGCGGGATGGATACGCAGTATTTT. Amino acid sequence: CASSLGTSGMDTQYF.

J is TRBJ2-7 and V is TRBV5-4; a possible D gene is TRBD2 (6 bases). This CDR3 is built from 15 residues. Trimming pared 0 bases from V and 7 bases from J, leaving 17 bases between. Germline assignment: CDR1 SGHNT and CDR2 YYREEE (reference sequence). Written as DNA, the CDR3 is TGTGCCAGCAGCTTGGAGGGGCTTAGCGCGGGGGAGCAGTACTTC. Translation: CASSLEGLSAGEQYF. Based on the CDR3 plus reference TRBV5-4 and TRBJ2-7, the full variable domain is ETGVTQSPTHLIKTRGQQVTLRCSSQSGHNTVSWYQQALGQGPQFIFQYYREEENGRGNFPPRFSGLQFPNYSSELNVNALELDDSALYLCASSLEGLSAGEQYFGPGTRLTVT.

About this clone: Additional DNA sequences in this sample encode the identical CDR3. The chain is built from TRBV9 and TRBJ1-4; no clear D. Trimming left V 8 bases short and J 0 bases short, with 11 bases between. The germline gives CDR1 SGDLS, CDR2 YYNGEE. This CDR3 contains 14 residues. The CDR3: CASTESATNEKLFF. CDR3 coding DNA: TGTGCCAGTACGGAGTCTGCAACTAATGAAAAACTGTTTTTT.

The chain joins TRBV9 to TRBJ1-4; no firm D call. The V gene lost 0 bases and the J gene lost 11 bases, with 20 bases spanning the gap. CDR3 length: 16 amino acids. Germline V gives CDR1 SGDLS, CDR2 YYNGEE. The CDR3 DNA sequence: TGTGCCAGCAGCGTAGATTCGAGTCTAAAACACGGGAAACTGTTTTTT. Translated, it gives CASSVDSSLKHGKLFF. Looking up the rest from reference TRBV9 and TRBJ1-4 gives the full variable domain: DSGVTQTPKHLITATGQRVTLRCSPRSGDLSVYWYQQSLDQGLQFLIQYYNGEERAKGNILERFSAQQFPDLHSELNLSSLELGDSALYFCASSVDSSLKHGKLFFGSGTQLSVL.

The CDR3: CSVVIGNGDQPQHF. DNA of the CDR3: TGCAGCGTTGTAATAGGAAACGGGGATCAGCCCCAGCATTTT. The chain recombines TRBV29-1 with TRBJ1-5; D is unresolved. Germline V gives CDR1 SQVTM, CDR2 ANQGSEA. This CDR3 has 14 residues. Trimming shortened V by 4 bases and J by 5 bases, and 15 bases separated the two germline ends.

V usage is TRBV21-1 and J usage is TRBJ1-5. TRBV21-1 corresponds to a pseudogene. This CDR3 has 14 amino acids. The CDR3 protein is CASSKVKSNQPQHF. For the CDR3, the DNA is TGTGCCAGCAGCAAAGTGAAAAGCAATCAGCCCCAGCATTTT.